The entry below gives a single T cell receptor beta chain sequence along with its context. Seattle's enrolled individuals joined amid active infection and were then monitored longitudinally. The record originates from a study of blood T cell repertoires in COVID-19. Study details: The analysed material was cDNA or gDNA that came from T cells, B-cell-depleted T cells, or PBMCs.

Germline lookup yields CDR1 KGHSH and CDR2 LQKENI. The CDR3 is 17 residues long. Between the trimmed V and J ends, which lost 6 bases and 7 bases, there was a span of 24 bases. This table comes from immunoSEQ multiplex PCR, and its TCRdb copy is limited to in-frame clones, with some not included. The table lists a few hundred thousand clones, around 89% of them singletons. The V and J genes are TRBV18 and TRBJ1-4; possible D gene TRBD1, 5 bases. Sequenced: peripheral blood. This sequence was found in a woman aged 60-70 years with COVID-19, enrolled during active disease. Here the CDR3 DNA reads TGTGCCAGCTCCGGCGGGGCCGAGGTGGTAATAGCTGAAAAACTGTTTTTT. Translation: CASSGGAEVVIAEKLFF.